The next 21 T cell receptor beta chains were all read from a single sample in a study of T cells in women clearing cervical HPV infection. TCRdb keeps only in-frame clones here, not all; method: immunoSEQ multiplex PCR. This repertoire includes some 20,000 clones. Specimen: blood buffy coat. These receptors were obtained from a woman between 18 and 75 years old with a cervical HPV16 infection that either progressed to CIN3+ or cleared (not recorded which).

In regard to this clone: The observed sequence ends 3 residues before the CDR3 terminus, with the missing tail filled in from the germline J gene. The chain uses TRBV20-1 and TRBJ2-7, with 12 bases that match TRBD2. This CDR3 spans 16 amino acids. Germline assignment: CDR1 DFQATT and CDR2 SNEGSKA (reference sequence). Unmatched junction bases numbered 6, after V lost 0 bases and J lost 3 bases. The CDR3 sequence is CSAREKGLAGLYEQYF. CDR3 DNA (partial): TGCAGTGCTAGAGAAAAAGGACTAGCGGGGCTCTACGAG.

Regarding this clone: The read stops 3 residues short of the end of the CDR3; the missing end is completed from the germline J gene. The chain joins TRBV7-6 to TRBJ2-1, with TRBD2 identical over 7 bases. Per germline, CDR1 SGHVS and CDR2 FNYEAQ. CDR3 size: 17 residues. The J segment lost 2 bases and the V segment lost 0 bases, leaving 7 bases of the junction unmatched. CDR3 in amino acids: CASSLAVAGPTYNEQFF. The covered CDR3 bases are TGTGCCAGCAGCTTAGCTGTAGCGGGTCCTACCTACAATGAG.

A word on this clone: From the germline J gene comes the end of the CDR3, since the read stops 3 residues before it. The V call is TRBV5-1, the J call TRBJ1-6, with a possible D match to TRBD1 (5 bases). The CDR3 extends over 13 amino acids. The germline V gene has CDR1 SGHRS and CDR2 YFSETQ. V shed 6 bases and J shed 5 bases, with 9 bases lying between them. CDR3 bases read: TGCGCCAGCACCAGGGAGAATAATTCACCC. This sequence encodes CASTRENNSP. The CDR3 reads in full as CASTRENNSPLHF.

The part of the CDR3 DNA that was read is TGTGCCAGCAGCCCCCAGGAATCGGACACC. As protein: CASSPQESDT. The whole CDR3 region reads CASSPQESDTIYF. V and J are TRBV7-9 and TRBJ1-3; D not resolved. The CDR3 is cut off 3 residues early in the read; its end comes from the germline J gene. The germline gives CDR1 SEHNR, CDR2 FQNEAQ (reference sequence). V was shortened by 5 bases and J by 8 bases, with 13 bases between the two germline ends. The CDR3 is made up of 13 amino acids.

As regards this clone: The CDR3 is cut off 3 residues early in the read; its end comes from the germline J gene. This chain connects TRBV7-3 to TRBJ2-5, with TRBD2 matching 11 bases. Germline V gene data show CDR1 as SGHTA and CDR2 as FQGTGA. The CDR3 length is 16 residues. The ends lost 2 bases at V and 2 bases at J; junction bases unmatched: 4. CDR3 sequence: CASSLGLAGGQETQYF. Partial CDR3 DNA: TGTGCCAGCAGCTTAGGGCTAGCGGGGGGTCAAGAGACC.

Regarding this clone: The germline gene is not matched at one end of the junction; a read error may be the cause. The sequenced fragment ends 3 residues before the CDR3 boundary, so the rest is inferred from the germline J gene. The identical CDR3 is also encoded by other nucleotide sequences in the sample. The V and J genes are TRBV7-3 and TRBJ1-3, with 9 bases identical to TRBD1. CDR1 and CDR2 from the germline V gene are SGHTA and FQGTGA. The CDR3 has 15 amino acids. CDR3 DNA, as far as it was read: TGTGCCAGCAGCTCAACAGGGGGCTCTGGAAACACA. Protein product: CASSSTGGSGNT. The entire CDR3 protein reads CASSSTGGSGNTIYF.

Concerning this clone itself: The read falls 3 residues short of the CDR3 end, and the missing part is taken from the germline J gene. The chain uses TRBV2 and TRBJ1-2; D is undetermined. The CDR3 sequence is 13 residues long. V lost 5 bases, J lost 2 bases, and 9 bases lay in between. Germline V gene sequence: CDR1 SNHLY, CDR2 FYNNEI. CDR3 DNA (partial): TGTGCCAGCAGTCGAGACAACAACTATGGC. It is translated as CASSRDNNYG. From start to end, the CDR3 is CASSRDNNYGYTF.

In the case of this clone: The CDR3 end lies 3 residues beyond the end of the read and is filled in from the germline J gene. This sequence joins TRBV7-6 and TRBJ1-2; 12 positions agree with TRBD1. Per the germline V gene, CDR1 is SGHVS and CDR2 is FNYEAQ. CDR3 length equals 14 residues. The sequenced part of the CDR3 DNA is TGTGCCAGCAGCCCCGGGACAGGGGGCTACGAC. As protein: CASSPGTGGYD. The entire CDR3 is CASSPGTGGYDYTF.

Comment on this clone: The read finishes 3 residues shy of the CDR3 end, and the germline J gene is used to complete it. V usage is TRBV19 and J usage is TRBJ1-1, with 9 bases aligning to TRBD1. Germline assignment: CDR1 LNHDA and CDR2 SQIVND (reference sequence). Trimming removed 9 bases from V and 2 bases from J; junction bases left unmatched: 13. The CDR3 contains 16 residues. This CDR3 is CASSWDREGKNTEAFF. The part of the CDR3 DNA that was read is TGTGCCAGCAGCTGGGACAGGGAAGGGAAAAACACTGAA.

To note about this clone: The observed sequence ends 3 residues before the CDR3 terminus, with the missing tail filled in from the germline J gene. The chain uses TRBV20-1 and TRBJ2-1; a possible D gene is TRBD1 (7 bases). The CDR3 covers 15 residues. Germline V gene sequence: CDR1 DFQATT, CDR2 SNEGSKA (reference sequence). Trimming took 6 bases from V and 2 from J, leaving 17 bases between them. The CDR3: CSAVTRGVTYNEQFF. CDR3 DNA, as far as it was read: TGCAGTGCCGTGACCAGGGGGGTTACCTACAATGAG.

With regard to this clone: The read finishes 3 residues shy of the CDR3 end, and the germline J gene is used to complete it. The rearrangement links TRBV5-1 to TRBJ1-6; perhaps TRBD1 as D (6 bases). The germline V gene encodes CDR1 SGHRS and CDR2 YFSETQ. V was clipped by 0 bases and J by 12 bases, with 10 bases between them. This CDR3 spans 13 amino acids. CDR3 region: CASSLDREEPLHF. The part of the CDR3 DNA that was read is TGCGCCAGCAGCTTGGACAGGGAAGAACCC.

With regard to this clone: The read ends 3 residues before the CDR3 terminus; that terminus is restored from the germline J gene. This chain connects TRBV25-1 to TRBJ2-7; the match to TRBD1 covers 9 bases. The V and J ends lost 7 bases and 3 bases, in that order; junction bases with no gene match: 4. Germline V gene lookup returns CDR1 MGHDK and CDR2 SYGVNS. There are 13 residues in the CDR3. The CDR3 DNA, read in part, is TGTGCCAGCAACGGACAGGGGAGCTACGAG. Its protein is CASNGQGSYE. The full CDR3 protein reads CASNGQGSYEQYF.

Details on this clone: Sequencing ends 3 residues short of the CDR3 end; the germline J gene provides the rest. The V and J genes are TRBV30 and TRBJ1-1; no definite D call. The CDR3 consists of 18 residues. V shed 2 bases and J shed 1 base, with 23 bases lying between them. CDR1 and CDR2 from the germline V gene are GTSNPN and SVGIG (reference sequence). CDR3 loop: CAWSYSRQPLKRNTEAFF. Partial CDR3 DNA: TGTGCCTGGAGTTACTCCCGCCAACCACTTAAAAGGAACACTGAA. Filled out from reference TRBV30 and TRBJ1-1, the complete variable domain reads SQTIHQWPATLVQPVGSPLSLECTVEGTSNPNLYWYRQAAGRGLQLLFYSVGIGQISSEVPQNLSASRPQDRQFILSSKKLLLSDSGFYLCAWSYSRQPLKRNTEAFFGQGTRLTVV.

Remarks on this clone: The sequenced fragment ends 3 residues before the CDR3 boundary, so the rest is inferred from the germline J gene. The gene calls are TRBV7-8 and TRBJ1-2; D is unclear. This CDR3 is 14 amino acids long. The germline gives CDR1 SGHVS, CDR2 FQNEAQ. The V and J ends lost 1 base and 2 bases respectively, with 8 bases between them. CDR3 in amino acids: CASSLGRLNYGYTF. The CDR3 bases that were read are TGTGCCAGCAGCTTAGGGCGACTAAACTATGGC.

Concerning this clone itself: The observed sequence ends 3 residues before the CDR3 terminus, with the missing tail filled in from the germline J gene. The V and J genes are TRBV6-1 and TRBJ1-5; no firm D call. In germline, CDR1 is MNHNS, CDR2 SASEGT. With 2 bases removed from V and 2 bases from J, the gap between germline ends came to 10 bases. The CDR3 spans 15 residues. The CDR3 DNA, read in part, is TGTGCCAGCAGTGAAATGAGGGTGGGCAATCAGCCC. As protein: CASSEMRVGNQP. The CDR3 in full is CASSEMRVGNQPQHF.

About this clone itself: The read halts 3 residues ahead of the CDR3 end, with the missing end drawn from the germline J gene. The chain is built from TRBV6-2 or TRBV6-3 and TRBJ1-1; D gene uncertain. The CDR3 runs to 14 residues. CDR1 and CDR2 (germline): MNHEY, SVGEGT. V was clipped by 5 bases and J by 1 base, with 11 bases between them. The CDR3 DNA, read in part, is TGTGCCAGCAGTCTTCGGTTTGGGAACACTGAA. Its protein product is CASSLRFGNTE. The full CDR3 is CASSLRFGNTEAFF.

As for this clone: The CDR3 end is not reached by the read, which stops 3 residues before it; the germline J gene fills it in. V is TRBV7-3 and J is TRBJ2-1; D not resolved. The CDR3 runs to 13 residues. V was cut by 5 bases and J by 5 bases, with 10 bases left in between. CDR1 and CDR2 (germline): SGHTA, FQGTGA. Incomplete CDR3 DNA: TGTGCCAGCAGCCCGCAAAGGGACAATGAG. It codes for CASSPQRDNE. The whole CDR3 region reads CASSPQRDNEQFF.

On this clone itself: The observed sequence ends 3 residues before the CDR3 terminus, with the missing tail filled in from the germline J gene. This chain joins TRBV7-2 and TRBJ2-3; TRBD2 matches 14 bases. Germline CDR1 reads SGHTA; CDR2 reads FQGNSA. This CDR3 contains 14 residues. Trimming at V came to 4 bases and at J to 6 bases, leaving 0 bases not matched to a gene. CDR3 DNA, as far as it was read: TGTGCCAGCAGCTGGACTAGCGGGGGGGATACG. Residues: CASSWTSGGDT. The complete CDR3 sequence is CASSWTSGGDTQYF.

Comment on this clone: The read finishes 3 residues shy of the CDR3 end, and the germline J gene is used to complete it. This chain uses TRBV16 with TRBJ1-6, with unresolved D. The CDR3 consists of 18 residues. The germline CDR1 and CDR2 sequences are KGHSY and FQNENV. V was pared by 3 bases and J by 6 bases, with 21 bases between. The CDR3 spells CASSQLRVLYFRNSPLHF. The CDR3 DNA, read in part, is TGTGCCAGCAGCCAGCTACGAGTTTTGTACTTTCGTAATTCACCC. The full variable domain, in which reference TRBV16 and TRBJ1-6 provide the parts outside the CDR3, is GEEVAQTPKHLVRGEGQKAKLYCAPIKGHSYVFWYQQVLKNEFKFLISFQNENVFDETGMPKERFSAKCLPNSPCSLEIQATKLEDSAVYFCASSQLRVLYFRNSPLHFGNGTRLTVT.

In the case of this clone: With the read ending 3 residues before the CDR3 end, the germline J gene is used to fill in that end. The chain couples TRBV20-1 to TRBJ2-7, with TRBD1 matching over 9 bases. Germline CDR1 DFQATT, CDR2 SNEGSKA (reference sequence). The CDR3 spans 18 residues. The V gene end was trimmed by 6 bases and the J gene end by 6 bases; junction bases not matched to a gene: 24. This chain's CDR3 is CSAKLGQGFWSLPTEQYF. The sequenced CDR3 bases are TGCAGTGCAAAATTAGGACAGGGGTTCTGGTCCCTCCCTACCGAG.

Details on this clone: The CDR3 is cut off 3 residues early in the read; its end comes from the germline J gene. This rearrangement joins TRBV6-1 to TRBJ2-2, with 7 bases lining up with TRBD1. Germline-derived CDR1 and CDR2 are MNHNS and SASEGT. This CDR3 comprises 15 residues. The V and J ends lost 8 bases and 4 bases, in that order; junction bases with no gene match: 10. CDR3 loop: CASRAADRATGELFF. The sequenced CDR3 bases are TGTGCCAGCCGTGCAGCCGACAGGGCCACCGGGGAG.